A selection of T cell receptor beta chains follows, all from one sample in a study of T cells in Graves' hyperthyroidism and ophthalmopathy. MiXCR, applied by TCRdb to the multiplex PCR reads, yields one record per CDR3 protein. The sample carries about 210,000 distinct CDR3 sequences, more than 15% recorded once. Sequenced input: blood. All receptors come from a man between 45 and 60 years old with Graves' hyperthyroidism. Each CDR3 is given with its conserved first and last residue. The D gene is left open where the match is weak. A clone size is listed for some rows: how often the clone was seen (once, few, many), or a class if it is expanded.

TRBJ2-7	TRBV18	TRBD2	many	CASSRNLAGAPYEQYF	TGTGCCAGCTCACGTAATCTAGCGGGAGCGCCCTACGAGCAGTACTTC
TRBJ2-1	TRBV10-1	TRBD2	few	CASSTSGRAGNEQFF	TGCGCCAGCAGTACTAGCGGGAGGGCGGGGAATGAGCAGTTCTTC
TRBJ2-5	TRBV20-1	TRBD2	NA	CSASETSGFGGETQYF	TGCAGTGCTAGTGAGACTAGCGGGTTTGGCGGGGAGACCCAGTACTTC
TRBJ2-1	TRBV5-1	NA	few	CASSRDNIGYNEQFF	TGCGCCAGCAGCCGGGACAACATAGGATACAATGAGCAGTTCTTC
TRBJ2-4	TRBV12-3/TRBV12-4	NA	many	CASSITQTGHLHIQYF	TGTGCCAGCAGTATAACGCAAACGGGACACCTTCACATTCAGTACTTC
TRBJ1-1	TRBV20-1	TRBD1	NA	CSARESTWVRQGSHTEAFF	TGCAGTGCTAGAGAATCTACTTGGGTGAGACAGGGGAGTCACACTGAAGCTTTCTTT
TRBJ2-7	TRBV19	NA	NA	CASSVPGLREQYF	TGTGCCAGTAGTGTTCCGGGACTTCGTGAGCAGTACTTC
TRBJ2-3	TRBV7-9	TRBD2	many	CASSSLAGAGTDTQYF	TGTGCCAGCAGCTCTTTAGCGGGAGCAGGGACAGATACGCAGTATTTT
TRBJ2-5	TRBV7-2	TRBD2	NA	CASSLGGRAAETQYF	TGTGCCAGCAGCTTAGGCGGGAGGGCCGCAGAGACCCAGTACTTC
TRBJ2-6	TRBV27	NA	NA	CASSLVGAGANVLTF	TGTGCCAGCAGTTTAGTAGGGGCTGGGGCCAACGTCCTGACTTTC
TRBJ2-1	TRBV20-1	TRBD2	few	CSAQNAGLAVGEQFF	TGCAGTGCCCAAAACGCCGGACTAGCGGTTGGTGAGCAGTTCTTC
TRBJ2-7	TRBV7-2	TRBD2	NA	CASSPGLADNEQYF	TGTGCCAGCAGCCCCGGACTAGCGGACAATGAGCAGTACTTC
TRBJ2-6	TRBV28	TRBD2	many	CASSFPRLTSGGSGANVLTF	TGTGCCAGCAGTTTCCCCCGGCTGACTAGCGGAGGCTCTGGGGCCAACGTCCTGACTTTC
TRBJ1-4	TRBV3-1	NA	many	CASSLGQTREKLFF	TGTGCCAGCAGCCTTGGACAGACACGAGAAAAACTGTTTTTT
TRBJ2-1	TRBV5-4	NA	NA	CASSLRGGKVNEQFF	TGTGCCAGCAGCTTGCGAGGGGGGAAGGTAAATGAGCAGTTCTTC
TRBJ2-3	TRBV18	TRBD2	many	CASSPGTSGRDTQYF	TGTGCCAGCTCACCAGGGACTAGCGGGAGAGATACGCAGTATTTT
TRBJ1-1	TRBV18	NA	many	CASSPPWRGGNTEAFF	TGTGCCAGCTCACCACCGTGGAGGGGCGGAAACACTGAAGCTTTCTTT
TRBJ1-2	TRBV2	NA	many	CASTAGSLLGYTF	TGTGCCAGCACAGCAGGGAGTTTACTCGGCTACACCTTC
TRBJ2-1	TRBV9	TRBD1	NA	CASSETGVYNEQFF	TGTGCCAGCAGCGAGACAGGGGTCTACAATGAGCAGTTCTTC
TRBJ2-3	TRBV5-6	TRBD2	NA	CASSSEGLAGASYTDTQYF	TGTGCCAGCAGCTCCGAGGGACTAGCGGGAGCTTCCTACACAGATACGCAGTATTTT
TRBJ1-1	TRBV28	NA	many	CASSLPENTEAFF	TGTGCCAGCAGTTTACCCGAGAACACTGAAGCTTTCTTT
TRBJ2-2	TRBV6-1	NA	NA	CASRDPSWELFF	TGTGCCAGCAGGGACCCCTCGTGGGAGCTGTTTTTT
TRBJ2-5	TRBV5-1	NA	few	CASSLLGGETQYF	TGCGCCAGCAGCTTGCTGGGGGGAGAGACCCAGTACTTC
TRBJ2-7	TRBV6-5	NA	many	CASSYGSGYSSYEQYF	TGTGCCAGCAGTTATGGATCAGGGTACAGCTCCTACGAGCAGTACTTC
TRBJ2-7	TRBV30	NA	many	CAWGRDILSYEQYF	TGTGCCTGGGGTCGCGACATCCTATCCTACGAGCAGTACTTC